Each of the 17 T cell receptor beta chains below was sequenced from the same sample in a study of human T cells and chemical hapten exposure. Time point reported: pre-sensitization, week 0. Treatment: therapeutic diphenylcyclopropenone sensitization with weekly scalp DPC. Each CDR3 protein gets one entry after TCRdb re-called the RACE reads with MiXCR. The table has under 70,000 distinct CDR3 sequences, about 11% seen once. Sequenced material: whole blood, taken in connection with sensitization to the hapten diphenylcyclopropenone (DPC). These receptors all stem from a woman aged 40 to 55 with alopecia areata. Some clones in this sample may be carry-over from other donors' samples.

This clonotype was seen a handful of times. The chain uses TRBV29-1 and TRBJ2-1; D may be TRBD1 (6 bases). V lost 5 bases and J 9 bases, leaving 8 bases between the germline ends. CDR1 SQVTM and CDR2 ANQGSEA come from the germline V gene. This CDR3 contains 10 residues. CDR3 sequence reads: CSVPQGEQFF. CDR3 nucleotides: TGCAGCGTTCCACAGGGTGAGCAGTTCTTC.

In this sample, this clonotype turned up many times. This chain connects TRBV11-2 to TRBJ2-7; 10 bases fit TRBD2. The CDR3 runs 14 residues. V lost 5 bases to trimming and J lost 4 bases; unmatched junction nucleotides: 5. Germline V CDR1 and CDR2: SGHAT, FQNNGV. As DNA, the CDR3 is TGTGCCAGCAGCATACTAGCGGGGCCTTACGAGCAGTACTTC. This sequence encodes CASSILAGPYEQYF.

In DNA, the CDR3 is TGTGCCAGCAGCTTAGAGGTGGAGAACAATGAGCAGTTCTTC. Residues: CASSLEVENNEQFF. This chain joins TRBV7-9 and TRBJ2-1; no firm D call. Germline assignment: CDR1 SEHNR and CDR2 FQNEAQ (reference sequence). CDR3 length equals 14 residues. Trimming stripped 1 base from V and 5 bases from J, with 9 bases between.

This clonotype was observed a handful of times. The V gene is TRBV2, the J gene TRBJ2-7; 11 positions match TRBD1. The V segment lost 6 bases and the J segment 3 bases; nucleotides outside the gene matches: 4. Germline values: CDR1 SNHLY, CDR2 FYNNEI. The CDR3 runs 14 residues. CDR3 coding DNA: TGTGCCAGCAGGTCCGGGACAGGGGGCTACGAGCAGTACTTC. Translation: CASRSGTGGYEQYF.

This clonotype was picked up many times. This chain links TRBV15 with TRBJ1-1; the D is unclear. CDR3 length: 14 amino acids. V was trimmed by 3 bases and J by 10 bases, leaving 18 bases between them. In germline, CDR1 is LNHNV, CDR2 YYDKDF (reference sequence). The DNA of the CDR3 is TGTGCCACCAGCAGCGCCCCACTGGCCGGAGGAGCTTTCTTT. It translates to CATSSAPLAGGAFF.

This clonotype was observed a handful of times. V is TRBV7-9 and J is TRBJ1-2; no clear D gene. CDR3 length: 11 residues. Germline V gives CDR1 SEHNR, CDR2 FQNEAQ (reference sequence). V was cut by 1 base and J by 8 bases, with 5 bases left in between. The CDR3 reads CASSLVEGYTF. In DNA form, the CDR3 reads TGTGCCAGCAGCTTAGTGGAAGGCTACACCTTC.

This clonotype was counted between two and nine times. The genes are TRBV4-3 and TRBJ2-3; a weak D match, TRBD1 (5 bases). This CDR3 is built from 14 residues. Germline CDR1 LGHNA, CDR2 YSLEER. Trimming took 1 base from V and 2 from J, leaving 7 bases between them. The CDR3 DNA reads TGCGCCAGCAGCCAAGGGGGCTCCACAGATACGCAGTATTTT. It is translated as CASSQGGSTDTQYF.

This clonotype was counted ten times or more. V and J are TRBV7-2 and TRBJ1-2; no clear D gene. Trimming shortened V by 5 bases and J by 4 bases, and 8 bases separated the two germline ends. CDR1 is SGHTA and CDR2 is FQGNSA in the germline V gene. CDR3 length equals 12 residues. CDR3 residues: CASSLDGYGYTF. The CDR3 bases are TGTGCCAGCAGCCTGGACGGCTATGGCTACACCTTC. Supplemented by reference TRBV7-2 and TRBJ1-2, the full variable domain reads GAGVSQSPSNKVTEKGKDVELRCDPISGHTALYWYRQSLGQGLEFLIYFQGNSAPDKSGLPSDRFSAERTGGSVSTLTIQRTQQEDSAVYLCASSLDGYGYTFGSGTRLTVV.

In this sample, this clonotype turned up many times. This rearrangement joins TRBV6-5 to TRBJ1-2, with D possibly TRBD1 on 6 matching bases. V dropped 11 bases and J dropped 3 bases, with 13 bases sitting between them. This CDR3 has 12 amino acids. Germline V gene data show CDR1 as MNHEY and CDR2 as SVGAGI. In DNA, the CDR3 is TGTGCCGTTAGACAGGACGACTATGGCTACACCTTC. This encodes CAVRQDDYGYTF.

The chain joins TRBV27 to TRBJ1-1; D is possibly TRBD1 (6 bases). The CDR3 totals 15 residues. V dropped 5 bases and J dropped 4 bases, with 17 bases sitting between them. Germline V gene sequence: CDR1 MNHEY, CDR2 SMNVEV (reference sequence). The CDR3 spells CASSQNLQGRTEAFF. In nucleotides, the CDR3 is TGTGCCAGCAGTCAGAACCTACAGGGTCGCACTGAAGCTTTCTTT.

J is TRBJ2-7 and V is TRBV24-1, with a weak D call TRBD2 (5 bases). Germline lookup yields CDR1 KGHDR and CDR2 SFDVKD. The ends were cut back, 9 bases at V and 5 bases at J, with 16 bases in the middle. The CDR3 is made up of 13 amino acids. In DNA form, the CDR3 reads TGTGCCACCTGCGGGCGGACCCCGGACGAGCAGTACTTC. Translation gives CATCGRTPDEQYF.

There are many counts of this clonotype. The CDR3 region is CASSFQRGYPQNTEAFF. CDR3 in DNA: TGTGCCAGCAGTTTTCAACGGGGGTACCCCCAGAACACTGAAGCTTTCTTT. The V gene is TRBV6-2 or TRBV6-3, the J gene TRBJ1-1, with TRBD1 as a possible D gene (5 bases). The CDR3 runs 17 residues. The ends were cut back, 4 bases at V and 1 base at J, with 19 bases in the middle. CDR1 and CDR2 (germline): MNHEY, SVGEGT.

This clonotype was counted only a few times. CDR3 coding DNA: TGTGCCAGCAGCCCCGGCGGAGGGTCCGATGAAAAACTGTTTTTT. It specifies CASSPGGGSDEKLFF. The genes are TRBV7-9 and TRBJ1-4; no firm D call. This CDR3 has 15 amino acids. V lost 5 bases and J 6 bases, leaving 16 bases between the germline ends. Germline assignment: CDR1 SEHNR and CDR2 FQNEAQ (reference sequence).

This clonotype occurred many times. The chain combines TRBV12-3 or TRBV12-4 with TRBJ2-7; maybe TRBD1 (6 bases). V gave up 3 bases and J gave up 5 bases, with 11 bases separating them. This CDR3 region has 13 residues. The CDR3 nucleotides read TGTGCCAGCAGTTTTATCCAGGGGAACGAGCAGTACTTC. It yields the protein CASSFIQGNEQYF.

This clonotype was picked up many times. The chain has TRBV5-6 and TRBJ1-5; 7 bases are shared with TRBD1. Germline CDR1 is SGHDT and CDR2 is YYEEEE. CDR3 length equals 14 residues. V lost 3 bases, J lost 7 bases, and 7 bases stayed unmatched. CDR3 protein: CASSSWTGQQPQHF. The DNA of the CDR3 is TGTGCCAGCAGCTCTTGGACAGGTCAGCAGCCCCAGCATTTT.

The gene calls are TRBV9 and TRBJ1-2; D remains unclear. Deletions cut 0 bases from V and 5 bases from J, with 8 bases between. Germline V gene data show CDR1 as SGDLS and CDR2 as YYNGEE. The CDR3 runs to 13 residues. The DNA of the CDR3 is TGTGCCAGCAGCGTAGACAGTAGGTATGGCTACACCTTC. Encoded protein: CASSVDSRYGYTF.

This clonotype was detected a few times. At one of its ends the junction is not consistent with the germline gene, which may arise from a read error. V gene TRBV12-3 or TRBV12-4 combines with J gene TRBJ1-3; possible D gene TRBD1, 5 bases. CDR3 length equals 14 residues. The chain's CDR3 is CASSLGGSENTIYF. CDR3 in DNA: TGTGCCAGCAGTTTAGGGGGCTCTGAAAACACCATATATTTT.